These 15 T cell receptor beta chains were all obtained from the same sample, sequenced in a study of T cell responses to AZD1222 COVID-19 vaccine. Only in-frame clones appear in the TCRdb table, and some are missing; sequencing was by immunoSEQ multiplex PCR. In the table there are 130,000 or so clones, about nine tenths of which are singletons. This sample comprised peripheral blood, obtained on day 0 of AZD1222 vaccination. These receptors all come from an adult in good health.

The CDR3 is CASSLGLAGDETQYF. Here the CDR3 DNA reads TGTGCCAGCAGCCTGGGACTAGCGGGAGATGAGACCCAGTACTTC. V and J are TRBV5-5 and TRBJ2-5, with TRBD2 identical over 14 bases. The CDR3 contains 15 residues. Losses at the gene ends were 4 bases for V and 5 bases for J; bases not matched to a gene: 4. The germline gives CDR1 SGHKS, CDR2 YYEKEE (reference sequence).

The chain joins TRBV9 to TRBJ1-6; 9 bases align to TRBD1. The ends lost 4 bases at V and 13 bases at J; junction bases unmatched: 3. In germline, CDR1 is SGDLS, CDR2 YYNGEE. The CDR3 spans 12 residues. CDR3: CASSKGTGPLHF. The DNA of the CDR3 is TGTGCCAGCAGCAAAGGGACAGGGCCCCTCCACTTT.

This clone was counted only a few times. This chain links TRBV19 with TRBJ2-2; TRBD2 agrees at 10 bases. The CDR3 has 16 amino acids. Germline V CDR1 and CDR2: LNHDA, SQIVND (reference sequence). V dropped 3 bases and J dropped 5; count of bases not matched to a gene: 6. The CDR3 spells CASSIMSGRATGELFF. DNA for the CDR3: TGTGCCAGTAGTATTATGAGCGGGAGGGCTACCGGGGAGCTGTTTTTT.

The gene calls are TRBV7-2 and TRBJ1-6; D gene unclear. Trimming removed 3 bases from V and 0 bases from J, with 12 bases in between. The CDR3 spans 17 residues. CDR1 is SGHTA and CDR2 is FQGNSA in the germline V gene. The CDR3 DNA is TGTGCCAGCAGCTTGCAGATAGAAAGCTCCTATAATTCACCCCTCCACTTT. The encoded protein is CASSLQIESSYNSPLHF.

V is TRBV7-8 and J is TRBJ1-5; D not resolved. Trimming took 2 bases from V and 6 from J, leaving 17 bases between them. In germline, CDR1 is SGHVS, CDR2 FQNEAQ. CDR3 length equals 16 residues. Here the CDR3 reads CASSLRRLEVGQPQHF. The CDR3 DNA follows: TGTGCCAGCAGCTTAAGGAGGCTGGAGGTCGGTCAGCCCCAGCATTTT.

This CDR3 is CASSQESPGTVYGYTF. The CDR3 DNA reads TGTGCCAGCAGCCAAGAGTCCCCCGGGACAGTCTATGGCTACACCTTC. This chain joins TRBV3-1 (or the pseudogene TRBV3-2) and TRBJ1-2, with 7 bases aligning to TRBD1. With V trimmed by 0 bases and J by 4 bases, 8 bases remained unmatched. The germline V gene has CDR1 LGHDT and CDR2 YNNKEL (reference sequence). The CDR3 spans 16 residues.

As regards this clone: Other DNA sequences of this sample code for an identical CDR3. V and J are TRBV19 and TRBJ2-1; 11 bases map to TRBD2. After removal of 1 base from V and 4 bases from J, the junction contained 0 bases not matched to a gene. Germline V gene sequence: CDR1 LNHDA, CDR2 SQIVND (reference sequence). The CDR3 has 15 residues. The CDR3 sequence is CASSIGTSGYNEQFF. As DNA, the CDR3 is TGTGCCAGTAGTATAGGGACTAGCGGGTACAATGAGCAGTTCTTC.

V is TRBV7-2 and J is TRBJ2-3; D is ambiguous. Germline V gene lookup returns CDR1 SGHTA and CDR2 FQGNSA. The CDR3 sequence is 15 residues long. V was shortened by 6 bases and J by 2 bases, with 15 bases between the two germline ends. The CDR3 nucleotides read TGTGCCAGCAGTCCAACCCAACGAGACACAGATACGCAGTATTTT. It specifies CASSPTQRDTDTQYF.

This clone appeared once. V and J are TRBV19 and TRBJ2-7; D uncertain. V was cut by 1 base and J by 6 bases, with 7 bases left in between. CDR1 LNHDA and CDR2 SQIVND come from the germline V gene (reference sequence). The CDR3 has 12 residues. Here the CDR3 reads CASSIGRSEQYF. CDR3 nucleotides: TGTGCCAGTAGTATAGGCAGAAGCGAGCAGTACTTC.

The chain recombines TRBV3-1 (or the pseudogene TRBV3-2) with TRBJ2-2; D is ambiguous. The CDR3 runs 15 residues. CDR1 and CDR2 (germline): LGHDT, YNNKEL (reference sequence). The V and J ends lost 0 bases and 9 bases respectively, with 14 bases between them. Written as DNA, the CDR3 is TGTGCCAGCAGCCAAGATATAACAGTCTCCCGGGAGCTGTTTTTT. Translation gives CASSQDITVSRELFF.

The CDR3 region is CASSSPGLAQYF. The CDR3 DNA sequence: TGTGCCAGCAGTTCTCCGGGACTAGCCCAGTACTTC. The rearrangement links TRBV28 to TRBJ2-5; TRBD2 agrees at 8 bases. CDR3 length equals 12 residues. Germline-derived CDR1 and CDR2 are MDHEN and SYDVKM. The V and J ends lost 4 bases and 9 bases, in that order; junction bases with no gene match: 4.

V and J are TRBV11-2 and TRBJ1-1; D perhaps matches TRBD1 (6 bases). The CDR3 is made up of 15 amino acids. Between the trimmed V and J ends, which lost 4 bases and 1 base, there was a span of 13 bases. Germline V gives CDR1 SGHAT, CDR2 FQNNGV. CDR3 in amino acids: CASSSKTGWNTEAFF. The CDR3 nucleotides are TGTGCCAGCAGCTCCAAGACAGGTTGGAACACTGAAGCTTTCTTT.

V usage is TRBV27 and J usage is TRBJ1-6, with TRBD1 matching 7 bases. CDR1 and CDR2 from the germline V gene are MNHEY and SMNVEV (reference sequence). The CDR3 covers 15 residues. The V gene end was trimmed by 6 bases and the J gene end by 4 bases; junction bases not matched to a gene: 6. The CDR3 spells CASSLGQTYNSPLHF. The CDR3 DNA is TGTGCCAGCAGCCTGGGACAGACTTATAATTCACCCCTCCACTTT.

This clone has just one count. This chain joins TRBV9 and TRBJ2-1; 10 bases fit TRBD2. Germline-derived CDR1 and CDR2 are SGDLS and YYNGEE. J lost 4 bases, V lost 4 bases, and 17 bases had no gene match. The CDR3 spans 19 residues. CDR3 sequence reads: CASSPPPTAGGLLYNEQFF. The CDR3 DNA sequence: TGTGCCAGCAGCCCTCCACCCACAGCGGGAGGGCTCTTATACAATGAGCAGTTCTTC.

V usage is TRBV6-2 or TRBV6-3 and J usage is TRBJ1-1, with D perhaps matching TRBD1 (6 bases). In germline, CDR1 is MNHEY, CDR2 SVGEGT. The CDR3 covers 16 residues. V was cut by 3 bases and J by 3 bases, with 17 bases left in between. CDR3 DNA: TGTGCCAGCAGTTATGACGGGACAAAGGGGTACACTGAAGCTTTCTTT. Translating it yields CASSYDGTKGYTEAFF.